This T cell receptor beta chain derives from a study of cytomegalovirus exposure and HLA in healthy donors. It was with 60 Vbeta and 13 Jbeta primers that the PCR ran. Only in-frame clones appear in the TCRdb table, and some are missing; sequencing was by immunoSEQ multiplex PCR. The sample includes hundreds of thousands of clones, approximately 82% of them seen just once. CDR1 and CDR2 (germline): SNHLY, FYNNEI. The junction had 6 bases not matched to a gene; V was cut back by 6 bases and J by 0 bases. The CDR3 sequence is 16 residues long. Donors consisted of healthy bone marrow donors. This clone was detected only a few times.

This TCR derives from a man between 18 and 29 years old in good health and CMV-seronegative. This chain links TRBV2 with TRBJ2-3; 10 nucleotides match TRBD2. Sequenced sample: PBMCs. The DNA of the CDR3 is TGTGCCAGCAGGCGGGGGACTAGCGCTAGCACAGATACGCAGTATTTT. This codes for CASRRGTSASTDTQYF.